This TCR beta chain was profiled in a study of graft-versus-host responses after intestinal transplantation. Study observations and caveats: Subjects displaying graft-donor T cell macrochimerism possessed elevated graft-versus-host to host-versus-graft clonal ratios inside allografts.

The germline V gene encodes CDR1 GTSNPN and CDR2 SVGIG (reference sequence). Trimming shortened V by 4 bases and J by 3 bases, and 10 bases separated the two germline ends. The CDR3 sequence is 13 residues long. Comments on this clone: The antigen remains undetermined.

Assay: immunoSEQ multiplex PCR; the TCRdb copy retains only in-frame clones and omits some. The sample contains more than 25,000 clones, over 85% of which appear only once. This material consisted of PBMCs, taken approximately 32 days after intestinal transplant. This chain joins TRBV30 and TRBJ1-5; D remains unclear. This TCR was recovered from a human patient who received an intestinal transplant, so some T cells may come from the graft donor. In nucleotides, the CDR3 is TGTGCCTGGAACAGATTTGTCAATCAGCCCCAGCATTTT. Its translation is CAWNRFVNQPQHF. The variable domain in full, with the rest retrieved from reference TRBV30 and TRBJ1-5, is SQTIHQWPATLVQPVGSPLSLECTVEGTSNPNLYWYRQAAGRGLQLLFYSVGIGQISSEVPQNLSASRPQDRQFILSSKKLLLSDSGFYLCAWNRFVNQPQHFGDGTRLSIL.